This entry lists 31 T cell receptor beta chains sequenced from one sample in a study of blood T cell repertoires in COVID-19. Method: immunoSEQ multiplex PCR; TCRdb's copy keeps in-frame clones and lacks some. The sample lists about 140,000 clones; roughly four fifths were seen once. The specimen was peripheral blood. These TCRs come from a human donor in a cohort sampled during active COVID-19.

The chain uses TRBV7-2 and TRBJ1-2; 7 nucleotides agree with TRBD1. The germline V gene encodes CDR1 SGHTA and CDR2 FQGNSA. The CDR3 covers 15 residues. V shed 4 bases and J 0 bases; nucleotides not matched to a gene: 5. CDR3 DNA: TGTGCCAGCAGCTCGTATGGACAGGCTAACTATGGCTACACCTTC. Translated, it gives CASSSYGQANYGYTF. The full variable domain, with the rest looked up from reference TRBV7-2 and TRBJ1-2, is GAGVSQSPSNKVTEKGKDVELRCDPISGHTALYWYRQSLGQGLEFLIYFQGNSAPDKSGLPSDRFSAERTGGSVSTLTIQRTQQEDSAVYLCASSSYGQANYGYTFGSGTRLTVV.

V is TRBV2 and J is TRBJ2-1; D unresolved. The CDR3 is made up of 14 amino acids. The germline V gene encodes CDR1 SNHLY and CDR2 FYNNEI. The germline V and J ends were trimmed by 7 bases and 5 bases, with 15 bases remaining between them. The chain's CDR3 is CASKRRADNNEQFF. In DNA form, the CDR3 reads TGTGCCAGCAAAAGGCGTGCGGATAACAATGAGCAGTTCTTC.

This chain uses TRBV2 with TRBJ1-5; 7 nucleotides line up with TRBD1. This CDR3 region has 16 residues. Germline CDR1 is SNHLY and CDR2 is FYNNEI. V shed 6 bases, J shed 6 bases, and the junction held 14 bases outside the gene matches. The CDR3 spells CASSPGGTFSGQPQHF. CDR3 coding DNA: TGTGCCAGCAGCCCAGGGGGGACCTTCAGTGGTCAGCCCCAGCATTTT.

The V and J genes are TRBV29-1 and TRBJ2-1; TRBD2 matches 12 bases. The germline V gene has CDR1 SQVTM and CDR2 ANQGSEA. V shed 5 bases and J 0 bases; nucleotides not matched to a gene: 5. This CDR3 has 16 residues. CDR3 region: CSVTGLAGSSYNEQFF. The CDR3 DNA is TGCAGCGTTACGGGACTAGCGGGTAGCTCCTACAATGAGCAGTTCTTC.

Of note for this clone: This same CDR3 is encoded by further DNA sequences in the sample. This chain connects TRBV7-2 to TRBJ2-7; D remains ambiguous. The CDR3 has 13 residues. Trimming cost V 0 bases and J 2 bases, with 5 bases left between them. Germline assignment: CDR1 SGHTA and CDR2 FQGNSA. CDR3 nucleotide sequence: TGTGCCAGCAGCTTAGCTAGTCCCTACGAGCAGTACTTC. Its protein product is CASSLASPYEQYF.

The chain carries TRBV6-2 or TRBV6-3 and TRBJ2-3; tentatively, D is TRBD1 (5 bases). This CDR3 contains 17 residues. Germline values: CDR1 MNHEY, CDR2 SVGEGT. Trimming removed 4 bases at V and 1 base at J, with 18 bases between. CDR3 region: CASSSLGRRRGTDTQYF. CDR3 DNA sequence: TGTGCCAGCAGTTCCCTCGGTCGTCGCAGGGGCACAGATACGCAGTATTTT.

The chain joins TRBV20-1 to TRBJ1-2; 9 nucleotides line up with TRBD1. CDR3 length: 11 residues. Losses at the gene ends were 5 bases for V and 5 bases for J; bases not matched to a gene: 0. CDR1 and CDR2 (germline): DFQATT, SNEGSKA (reference sequence). Here the CDR3 reads CSAGQGYGYTF. CDR3 nucleotides: TGCAGTGCTGGACAGGGGTATGGCTACACCTTC.

The chain recombines TRBV30 with TRBJ2-7; D possibly corresponds to TRBD1 (5 bases). Germline lookup yields CDR1 GTSNPN and CDR2 SVGIG (reference sequence). The germline V and J ends were trimmed by 1 base and 6 bases, with 19 bases remaining between them. The CDR3 has 15 amino acids. The CDR3, as DNA: TGTGCCTGGAGTGCGACCTTAGGGATAAGGGGCGAGCAGTACTTC. Its translation is CAWSATLGIRGEQYF.

The V call is TRBV14, the J call TRBJ2-3, with D unresolved. The V end was cut by 5 bases, the J end by 2 bases, with 14 bases between. CDR3 length equals 15 residues. Germline CDR1 reads SGHDN; CDR2 reads FVKESK. CDR3 nucleotides: TGTGCCAGCAGCTTTCAGAGCGTTAACACAGATACGCAGTATTTT. Translating it yields CASSFQSVNTDTQYF.

This chain links TRBV27 with TRBJ2-7; weak D call: TRBD2 (5 bases). Germline CDR1 reads MNHEY; CDR2 reads SMNVEV (reference sequence). Trimming cost V 6 bases and J 2 bases, with 17 bases left between them. This CDR3 region has 15 residues. The CDR3 sequence: CASSPTAGETYEQYF. In DNA form, the CDR3 reads TGTGCCAGCAGCCCGACGGCCGGGGAGACCTACGAGCAGTACTTC.

This clone was seen a single time. V is TRBV19 and J is TRBJ1-6; no reliable D call. This CDR3 spans 13 amino acids. Trimming took 7 bases from V and 8 from J, leaving 12 bases between them. Germline V CDR1 and CDR2: LNHDA, SQIVND (reference sequence). The chain's CDR3 is CASKSFRDSPLHF. As DNA, the CDR3 is TGTGCCAGTAAGAGTTTTCGGGATTCACCCCTCCACTTT.

The chain couples TRBV29-1 to TRBJ2-2; tentatively, D is TRBD2 (5 bases). V dropped 4 bases and J dropped 1 base, with 7 bases sitting between them. Germline V gene data show CDR1 as SQVTM and CDR2 as ANQGSEA. This CDR3 is built from 13 residues. CDR3 sequence reads: CSVGTGNTGELFF. The CDR3 nucleotides are TGCAGCGTTGGGACTGGGAACACCGGGGAGCTGTTTTTT.

The chain joins TRBV7-6 to TRBJ2-5; D might be TRBD1 (5 bases). Trimming took off 2 bases at V and 4 bases at J, with 14 bases between the two ends. The CDR3 has 15 amino acids. Germline V lookup: CDR1 SGHVS, CDR2 FNYEAQ. The CDR3 bases are TGTGCCAGCAGCTTAAATCAGGGATGGTTAGAGACCCAGTACTTC. Residues: CASSLNQGWLETQYF.

The gene calls are TRBV29-1 and TRBJ2-1; 11 bases line up with TRBD2. This CDR3 has 14 residues. The trim removed 7 bases at V and 6 bases at J, leaving 8 bases unmatched. CDR1 is SQVTM, CDR2 ANQGSEA, per germline. The CDR3 sequence: CSASPGTSGNEQFF. CDR3 bases: TGCAGCGCTTCCCCCGGGACTAGCGGCAATGAGCAGTTCTTC.

The CDR3 DNA follows: TGTGCCAGCAGCTCCCGGGGACTGGAACATCAGCCCCAGCATTTT. This sequence encodes CASSSRGLEHQPQHF. The chain has TRBV7-3 and TRBJ1-5; D might be TRBD1 (5 bases). Germline assignment: CDR1 SGHTA and CDR2 FQGTGA. Trimming cost V 4 bases and J 5 bases, with 15 bases left between them. The CDR3 is made up of 15 amino acids.

This chain connects TRBV5-1 to TRBJ2-2, with D tentatively TRBD1 (5 bases). Looked up from germline, CDR1 is SGHRS and CDR2 is YFSETQ. The CDR3 has 14 residues. Trimming removed 7 bases at V and 5 bases at J, with 15 bases between. The CDR3 region is CASCKGRGTGELFF. Here the CDR3 DNA reads TGCGCCAGCTGTAAGGGGCGTGGGACCGGGGAGCTGTTTTTT.

V and J are TRBV10-3 and TRBJ2-7, with TRBD1 matching 8 bases. V shed 6 bases and J 0 bases; nucleotides not matched to a gene: 7. The CDR3 consists of 15 residues. In germline, CDR1 is ENHRY, CDR2 SYGVKD. CDR3 sequence: CAISPGGQGSYEQYF. The CDR3 region has the DNA TGTGCCATCAGCCCCGGCGGACAGGGCTCCTACGAGCAGTACTTC.

This chain connects TRBV19 to TRBJ2-5; TRBD2 matches at 7 bases. This CDR3 has 15 residues. With V trimmed by 5 bases and J by 1 base, 7 bases remained unmatched. Per germline, CDR1 LNHDA and CDR2 SQIVND (reference sequence). CDR3: CASSPQIAGQETQYF. The DNA of the CDR3 is TGTGCCAGTAGTCCGCAAATAGCGGGCCAAGAGACCCAGTACTTC.

The chain joins TRBV5-1 to TRBJ2-7, with 9 bases that match TRBD1. This CDR3 is built from 14 residues. Unmatched junction bases numbered 1, after V lost 0 bases and J lost 3 bases. Germline V gene data show CDR1 as SGHRS and CDR2 as YFSETQ. The DNA of the CDR3 is TGCGCCAGCAGCTTGGGGACAGGGGTCTACGAGCAGTACTTC. Protein product: CASSLGTGVYEQYF.

This chain joins TRBV5-1 and TRBJ2-6, with unresolved D. The CDR3 runs 17 residues. Germline-derived CDR1 and CDR2 are SGHRS and YFSETQ. V was pared by 1 base and J by 0 bases, with 11 bases between. This CDR3 reads CASSLTGPSSGANVLTF. The CDR3 DNA reads as TGCGCCAGCAGCTTGACGGGTCCGAGCTCTGGGGCCAACGTCCTGACTTTC.

The V and J genes are TRBV4-2 and TRBJ2-3; 8 bases line up with TRBD2. The ends lost 1 base at V and 2 bases at J; junction bases unmatched: 5. The CDR3 covers 16 residues. Germline CDR1 and CDR2: LGHNA and YNFKEQ. Here the CDR3 reads CASSQVLAGSTDTQYF. CDR3 bases: TGTGCCAGCAGCCAAGTCTTAGCGGGGTCCACAGATACGCAGTATTTT.

This sequence joins TRBV3-1 (or the pseudogene TRBV3-2) and TRBJ2-7; 7 nucleotides align to TRBD1. V shed 2 bases, J shed 6 bases, and the junction held 19 bases outside the gene matches. In germline, CDR1 is LGHDT, CDR2 YNNKEL (reference sequence). CDR3 size: 18 residues. As DNA, the CDR3 is TGTGCCAGCAGCCAAAGGAGACAGGGAACTCTCGGCGTTAGCGAGCAGTACTTC. This codes for CASSQRRQGTLGVSEQYF.

This chain links TRBV20-1 with TRBJ2-1, with D possibly TRBD1 on 9 matching bases. The germline gives CDR1 DFQATT, CDR2 SNEGSKA (reference sequence). V lost 3 bases to trimming and J lost 5 bases, with 32 bases between them. This CDR3 has 20 residues. CDR3 DNA: TGCAGTGCTAGTTATCCATGGGGGACAGGGCAAGCGGGAGCCAACAATGAGCAGTTCTTC. Translation: CSASYPWGTGQAGANNEQFF.

The chain uses TRBV3-1 (or the pseudogene TRBV3-2) and TRBJ2-7, with 10 bases matching TRBD1. The ends lost 6 bases at V and 3 bases at J; junction bases unmatched: 11. Per the germline V gene, CDR1 is LGHDT and CDR2 is YNNKEL (reference sequence). CDR3 length: 16 residues. This CDR3 is CASSPFPGQGNYEQYF. In nucleotides, the CDR3 is TGTGCCAGCAGTCCTTTTCCGGGACAGGGGAACTACGAGCAGTACTTC.

In the case of this clone: The sample carries other DNA sequences with the same CDR3. The rearrangement uses TRBV18 and TRBJ1-5, with a possible D match to TRBD1 (5 bases). CDR1 is KGHSH and CDR2 is LQKENI in the germline V gene. The CDR3 runs to 14 residues. V was trimmed by 3 bases and J by 2 bases, leaving 8 bases between them. The CDR3 coding sequence is TGTGCCAGCTCACCCAGGGCCGGCAATCAGCCCCAGCATTTT. Protein sequence: CASSPRAGNQPQHF.

This sequence joins TRBV7-9 and TRBJ2-1; TRBD2 agrees at 11 bases. CDR3 length: 15 amino acids. After removal of 6 bases from V and 8 bases from J, the junction contained 9 bases not matched to a gene. The germline V gene has CDR1 SEHNR and CDR2 FQNEAQ (reference sequence). The CDR3 sequence: CASSFSGRVVDEQFF. CDR3 bases: TGTGCCAGCAGTTTTAGCGGGAGGGTTGTTGATGAGCAGTTCTTC.

The V gene is TRBV7-2, the J gene TRBJ2-2, with 13 bases identical to TRBD2. The CDR3 consists of 16 residues. The V gene end was trimmed by 7 bases and the J gene end by 6 bases; junction bases not matched to a gene: 8. The germline CDR1 and CDR2 sequences are SGHTA and FQGNSA. CDR3 nucleotides: TGTGCCAGCATCGTAACTAGCGGGAGGGCCCCCGGGGAGCTGTTTTTT. Translated: CASIVTSGRAPGELFF.

The genes are TRBV19 and TRBJ2-2; the match to TRBD2 covers 12 bases. The CDR3 runs to 17 residues. Germline lookup yields CDR1 LNHDA and CDR2 SQIVND (reference sequence). V lost 2 bases, J lost 5 bases, and 6 bases stayed unmatched. The CDR3 loop reads CASSIRTSGVGTGELFF. In DNA, the CDR3 is TGTGCCAGTAGTATAAGGACTAGCGGGGTGGGAACCGGGGAGCTGTTTTTT.

This clone has just a few counts. The rearrangement joins TRBV10-3 to TRBJ2-7; 10 bases fit TRBD2. Germline V gives CDR1 ENHRY, CDR2 SYGVKD. The CDR3 consists of 13 residues. Trimming at V came to 6 bases and at J to 6 bases, leaving 5 bases not matched to a gene. CDR3 region: CAIRYSSGSEQYF. In nucleotides, the CDR3 is TGTGCCATCAGGTATTCTAGCGGGAGCGAGCAGTACTTC.

This clone was seen a single time. This chain uses TRBV2 with TRBJ2-7; 7 nucleotides align to TRBD2. Germline values: CDR1 SNHLY, CDR2 FYNNEI. V gave up 1 base and J gave up 0 bases; unmatched junction bases: 6. CDR3 length equals 16 residues. The CDR3 nucleotides are TGTGCCAGCAGTGAAGGTAGCGGGCAGAGCTCCTACGAGCAGTACTTC. This sequence encodes CASSEGSGQSSYEQYF.

This clone has only one observation. This chain connects TRBV3-1 (or the pseudogene TRBV3-2) to TRBJ2-7; maybe TRBD2 (7 bases). Per germline, CDR1 LGHDT and CDR2 YNNKEL (reference sequence). The CDR3 runs to 15 residues. Deletions cut 4 bases from V and 3 bases from J, with 16 bases between. The CDR3 DNA reads as TGTGCCAGCAGCCGCCTGGGGAGGGGGAACTACGAGCAGTACTTC. Translating it yields CASSRLGRGNYEQYF.